Below, 26 T cell receptor beta chains from the same sample are listed, as sequenced in a study of blood T cells in healthy people across ages. A second roughly 6 to 11 cycle PCR used barcoded and J-beta primers. TCRdb independently ran MiXCR on the 5' RACE reads; one entry per CDR3 protein. Of about 840,000 distinct CDR3 sequences listed, almost 30% are singletons. This sample also belongs to another study, concerning T cells of mothers and their children.

Sequences were obtained from blood. These receptors came from a woman between 35 and 50 years old in good health.

V is TRBV5-4 and J is TRBJ1-1, with D perhaps matching TRBD1 (5 bases). V dropped 2 bases and J dropped 6 bases, with 17 bases sitting between them. Germline V gene data show CDR1 as SGHNT and CDR2 as YYREEE (reference sequence). The CDR3 has 15 amino acids. The CDR3 region has the DNA TGTGCCAGCAGCTTCCCCAGCGGGGGGAGGTCTGAAGCTTTCTTT. It translates to CASSFPSGGRSEAFF. The full variable domain, in which reference TRBV5-4 and TRBJ1-1 provide the parts outside the CDR3, is ETGVTQSPTHLIKTRGQQVTLRCSSQSGHNTVSWYQQALGQGPQFIFQYYREEENGRGNFPPRFSGLQFPNYSSELNVNALELDDSALYLCASSFPSGGRSEAFFGQGTRLTVV.

This clonotype has a count of ten or more. The rearrangement links TRBV20-1 to TRBJ2-5; D might be TRBD2 (7 bases). CDR3 length equals 17 residues. CDR1 and CDR2 from the germline V gene are DFQATT and SNEGSKA (reference sequence). Trimming stripped 2 bases from V and 6 bases from J, with 25 bases between. The CDR3 nucleotides are TGCAGTGCTAGATCCCGGGGCGGGGGCCATACTCGACAGACCCAGTACTTC. Translation: CSARSRGGGHTRQTQYF.

This clonotype appeared many times. The chain combines TRBV29-1 with TRBJ1-2; D unresolved. Looked up from germline, CDR1 is SQVTM and CDR2 is ANQGSEA. V lost 0 bases to trimming and J lost 4 bases, with 9 bases between them. CDR3 size: 13 residues. The CDR3: CSVEDDEGYGYTF. The DNA of the CDR3 is TGCAGCGTTGAAGATGACGAGGGCTATGGCTACACCTTC.

The chain links TRBV29-1 to TRBJ2-1; the D gene is possibly TRBD1 (5 bases). In germline, CDR1 is SQVTM, CDR2 ANQGSEA. V lost 6 bases and J 6 bases, leaving 15 bases between the germline ends. This CDR3 region has 13 residues. The CDR3 here is CSVALGLGNEQFF. CDR3 nucleotides: TGCAGCGTGGCACTGGGGCTGGGCAATGAGCAGTTCTTC.

This clonotype has a count of ten or more. The chain couples TRBV7-2 to TRBJ2-1; 7 nucleotides line up with TRBD1. In germline, CDR1 is SGHTA, CDR2 FQGNSA. The CDR3 is made up of 15 amino acids. With 5 bases clipped from V and 3 bases from J, the junction kept 7 bases outside the gene matches. CDR3: CASSLTGTDYNEQFF. The CDR3 nucleotides are TGTGCCAGCAGCCTGACCGGGACAGACTACAATGAGCAGTTCTTC.

This clonotype was seen repeatedly, ten times or more. This chain connects TRBV20-1 to TRBJ2-1; 9 bases line up with TRBD2. V lost 5 bases, J lost 3 bases, and 2 bases stayed unmatched. CDR3 length equals 13 residues. The germline V gene encodes CDR1 DFQATT and CDR2 SNEGSKA (reference sequence). CDR3 protein: CSAQRGDYNEQFF. The CDR3 nucleotides read TGCAGTGCTCAGCGGGGGGACTACAATGAGCAGTTCTTC.

In this sample, this clonotype turned up a few times. The chain has TRBV10-2 and TRBJ1-4, with D uncertain. CDR3 length: 14 residues. Germline values: CDR1 WSHSY, CDR2 SAAADI. V was trimmed by 6 bases and J by 8 bases, leaving 16 bases between them. CDR3 nucleotides: TGCGCCAGCAGGAATCACGGAGAGGCAGAAAAACTGTTTTTT. Residues: CASRNHGEAEKLFF.

This clonotype was counted only a few times. The chain couples TRBV12-3 or TRBV12-4 to TRBJ2-7, with 9 bases lining up with TRBD1. This CDR3 contains 15 residues. V was pared by 5 bases and J by 2 bases, with 7 bases of the junction left unmatched. CDR3 in amino acids: CASSLADRGPYEQYF. The CDR3 nucleotides read TGTGCCAGCAGTCTCGCGGACAGGGGACCCTACGAGCAGTACTTC.

In this sample, this clonotype turned up a few times. V usage is TRBV5-1 and J usage is TRBJ1-3; the D is unclear. Trimming shortened V by 5 bases and J by 0 bases, and 6 bases separated the two germline ends. CDR1 is SGHRS and CDR2 is YFSETQ in the germline V gene. This CDR3 contains 13 residues. As DNA, the CDR3 is TGCGCCAGCAGTCCCTACTCTGGAAACACCATATATTTT. Its protein is CASSPYSGNTIYF.

This clonotype was found a few times. The chain is built from TRBV20-1 and TRBJ2-3; perhaps TRBD1 as D (5 bases). Trimming cost V 0 bases and J 6 bases, with 16 bases left between them. This CDR3 spans 15 amino acids. Germline CDR1 DFQATT, CDR2 SNEGSKA (reference sequence). The chain's CDR3 is CSARDSLVGLDTQYF. CDR3 in DNA: TGCAGTGCTAGAGATTCCCTAGTGGGGCTGGATACGCAGTATTTT.

This chain joins TRBV9 and TRBJ2-2; the match to TRBD1 covers 7 bases. The CDR3 has 13 residues. V gave up 7 bases and J gave up 5 bases; unmatched junction bases: 5. Germline V CDR1 and CDR2: SGDLS, YYNGEE. The CDR3 loop is CASQQGRTGELFF. CDR3 in DNA: TGTGCCAGCCAACAGGGGAGAACCGGGGAGCTGTTTTTT. Together with reference TRBV9 and TRBJ2-2, the CDR3 gives the full variable domain: DSGVTQTPKHLITATGQRVTLRCSPRSGDLSVYWYQQSLDQGLQFLIQYYNGEERAKGNILERFSAQQFPDLHSELNLSSLELGDSALYFCASQQGRTGELFFGEGSRLTVL.

The sample holds many counts of this clonotype. CDR3 region: CSVEAVAGGLGNEQFF. DNA of the CDR3: TGCAGCGTTGAAGCGGTAGCGGGGGGGCTGGGAAATGAGCAGTTCTTC. The chain has TRBV29-1 and TRBJ2-1, with 11 positions matching TRBD2. The CDR3 extends over 16 amino acids. With V trimmed by 1 base and J by 7 bases, 9 bases remained unmatched. Germline assignment: CDR1 SQVTM and CDR2 ANQGSEA.

Many counts were recorded for this clonotype. The rearrangement links TRBV7-3 to TRBJ1-2; 8 nucleotides agree with TRBD1. CDR3 size: 13 residues. Germline CDR1 reads SGHTA; CDR2 reads FQGTGA. V lost 5 bases and J lost 4; bases outside the gene matches: 3. Here the CDR3 reads CASSAGGGYGYTF. CDR3 bases: TGTGCCAGCAGCGCAGGGGGCGGCTATGGCTACACCTTC.

This chain uses TRBV6-1 with TRBJ2-7, with D unresolved. This CDR3 spans 11 amino acids. Germline V gene data show CDR1 as MNHNS and CDR2 as SASEGT. Deletions cut 10 bases from V and 12 bases from J, with 19 bases between. CDR3 region: CATLSLGYRYF. The CDR3 DNA is TGTGCCACCCTTTCTCTTGGGTATCGGTACTTC.

The chain combines TRBV4-2 with TRBJ2-3, with 12 bases lining up with TRBD2. Germline V gene data show CDR1 as LGHNA and CDR2 as YNFKEQ. This CDR3 is built from 16 residues. J was trimmed by 4 bases and V by 5 bases; bases with no gene match: 7. CDR3 nucleotides: TGTGCCAGCAGCAACCCTAGCGGGGGGGCCGCAGATACGCAGTATTTT. This sequence encodes CASSNPSGGAADTQYF.

The rearrangement uses TRBV12-3 or TRBV12-4 and TRBJ1-5; unclear D gene. The CDR3 is made up of 15 amino acids. V shed 3 bases and J shed 1 base, with 10 bases lying between them. CDR3 region: CASSLAVDSNQPQHF. Written as DNA, the CDR3 is TGTGCCAGCAGTTTGGCCGTCGACAGCAATCAGCCCCAGCATTTT.

The chain carries TRBV5-6 and TRBJ2-7; no clear D. Deletions cut 4 bases from V and 7 bases from J, with 18 bases between. The CDR3 covers 14 residues. CDR1 is SGHDT, CDR2 YYEEEE, per germline. The CDR3 DNA reads TGTGCCAGCAGCAGCGATACTACCGGACGAGAGCAGTACTTC. Residues: CASSSDTTGREQYF.

The J gene is TRBJ1-2, the V gene TRBV29-1; weak D call: TRBD1 (5 bases). Between the trimmed V and J ends, which lost 3 bases and 4 bases, there was a span of 12 bases. CDR3 length equals 13 residues. Per the germline V gene, CDR1 is SQVTM and CDR2 is ANQGSEA. The CDR3 region is CSVDPQGPYGYTF. Here the CDR3 DNA reads TGCAGCGTTGACCCCCAGGGACCCTATGGCTACACCTTC.

This rearrangement joins TRBV27 to TRBJ2-3; D is uncertain. V was clipped by 4 bases and J by 3 bases, with 11 bases between them. This CDR3 is built from 14 residues. Germline V gene data show CDR1 as MNHEY and CDR2 as SMNVEV (reference sequence). The CDR3 region has the DNA TGTGCCAGCAGTTCAGCCCTGCAGACAGATACGCAGTATTTT. Its protein is CASSSALQTDTQYF.

This clonotype was counted ten times or more. V gene TRBV12-3 or TRBV12-4 combines with J gene TRBJ2-7; D may be TRBD2 (6 bases). This CDR3 spans 16 amino acids. V was cut by 8 bases and J by 3 bases, with 23 bases left in between. The CDR3 region has the DNA TGTGCCAGCGGGCGGGGCAGGGATGGGTATGGCTACGAGCAGTACTTC. This sequence encodes CASGRGRDGYGYEQYF.

The chain joins TRBV28 to TRBJ1-2; D is undetermined. Trimming stripped 5 bases from V and 8 bases from J, with 15 bases between. The CDR3 extends over 13 amino acids. Germline CDR1 MDHEN, CDR2 SYDVKM. The CDR3 region has the DNA TGTGCCAGCAGTCCACCCAAGTCTGGAGGCTACACCTTC. This sequence encodes CASSPPKSGGYTF.

This clonotype was counted a few times. A read error may be the cause here, since a much bigger clone is one base away. The chain joins TRBV7-2 to TRBJ2-5; D call uncertain. This CDR3 is built from 14 residues. Germline CDR1 is SGHTA and CDR2 is FQGNSA. As DNA, the CDR3 is TGTGCCAGCAGCCCCCAGTACTTCCAAGAGGCCCAGTACTTC. Its translation is CASSPQYFQEAQYF.

The V and J genes are TRBV3-1 and TRBJ2-6; D is perhaps TRBD1 (5 bases). The germline V and J ends were trimmed by 0 bases and 0 bases, with 9 bases remaining between them. The CDR3 length is 17 residues. Per the germline V gene, CDR1 is LGHDT and CDR2 is YNNKEL (reference sequence). The chain's CDR3 is CASSQDWGGSGANVLTF. CDR3 coding DNA: TGTGCCAGCAGCCAAGATTGGGGCGGCTCTGGGGCCAACGTCCTGACTTTC.

The rearrangement links TRBV6-6 to TRBJ1-3; D is perhaps TRBD1 (5 bases). V lost 8 bases and J 9 bases, leaving 11 bases between the germline ends. Germline-derived CDR1 and CDR2 are MNHNY and SVGAGI (reference sequence). The length of the CDR3 is 11 residues. The CDR3 nucleotides read TGTGCCAGCTGTGGCGGGGGCACCATATATTTT. Its protein is CASCGGGTIYF.

At least ten counts were recorded for this clonotype. This sequence joins TRBV7-2 and TRBJ2-7; 7 nucleotides line up with TRBD1. V lost 5 bases to trimming and J lost 3 bases; unmatched junction nucleotides: 7. The CDR3 covers 14 residues. Germline V CDR1 and CDR2: SGHTA, FQGNSA. CDR3 amino acids: CASSRSWDSYEQYF. The CDR3 bases are TGTGCCAGCAGCCGATCTTGGGACAGCTACGAGCAGTACTTC.

Turning to this clonotype: A read error may be the cause here, since a much bigger clone is one base away. This sequence joins TRBV5-1 and TRBJ2-7; TRBD1 matches at 10 bases. CDR1 is SGHRS and CDR2 is YFSETQ in the germline V gene. The CDR3 is 16 residues long. J lost 4 bases, V lost 4 bases, and 11 bases had no gene match. The chain's CDR3 is CASSATGGFGWYEQYF. In nucleotides, the CDR3 is TGCGCCAGCAGCGCGACAGGGGGCTTTGGGTGGTACGAGCAGTACTTC.